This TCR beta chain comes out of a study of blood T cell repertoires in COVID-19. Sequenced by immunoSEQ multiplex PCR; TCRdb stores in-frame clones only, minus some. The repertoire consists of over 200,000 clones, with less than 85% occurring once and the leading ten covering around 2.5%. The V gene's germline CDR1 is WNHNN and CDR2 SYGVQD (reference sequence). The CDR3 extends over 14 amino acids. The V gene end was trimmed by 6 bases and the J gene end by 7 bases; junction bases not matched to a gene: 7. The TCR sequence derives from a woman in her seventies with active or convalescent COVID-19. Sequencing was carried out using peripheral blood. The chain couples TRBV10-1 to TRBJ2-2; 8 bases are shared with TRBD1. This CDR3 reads CASSFQGAGGELFF. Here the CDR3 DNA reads TGCGCCAGCAGCTTCCAGGGGGCTGGCGGGGAGCTGTTTTTT.